This T cell receptor beta chain was captured in a study of cytomegalovirus exposure and HLA in healthy donors. Study results and limitations: A previous analysis found most TCR beta V segments productive roughly 87% or roughly 30% of the time. A later analysis reported that several of the most significant clusters appeared to be linked to common viral pathogens, among them Epstein-Barr virus. Later analysis associated a missense DCLRE1C variant with TCR beta V- and J-gene trimming.

Researchers ran the PCR with 60 Vbeta and 13 Jbeta primers. Repertoires were generated with immunoSEQ multiplex PCR, while TCRdb's copy carries only in-frame clones and drops some. The sample lists more than 85,000 clones, approximately 70% seen once, with more than 4.5% in the top ten. This clone was seen only once. Its antigen is not identified. The V gene end was trimmed by 6 bases and the J gene end by 0 bases; junction bases not matched to a gene: 8. Germline V gene lookup returns CDR1 MNHNY and CDR2 SVGAGI (reference sequence). The CDR3 runs 16 residues. The source of this sequence is a woman between 18 and 29 years old in good health and CMV-seropositive. Sequencing input: PBMCs. The chain links TRBV6-6 to TRBJ1-1; 9 nucleotides line up with TRBD1. For the CDR3, the DNA is TGTGCCAGCAGACCCGGACAGGGGATTATGAACACTGAAGCTTTCTTT. Its translation: CASRPGQGIMNTEAFF.